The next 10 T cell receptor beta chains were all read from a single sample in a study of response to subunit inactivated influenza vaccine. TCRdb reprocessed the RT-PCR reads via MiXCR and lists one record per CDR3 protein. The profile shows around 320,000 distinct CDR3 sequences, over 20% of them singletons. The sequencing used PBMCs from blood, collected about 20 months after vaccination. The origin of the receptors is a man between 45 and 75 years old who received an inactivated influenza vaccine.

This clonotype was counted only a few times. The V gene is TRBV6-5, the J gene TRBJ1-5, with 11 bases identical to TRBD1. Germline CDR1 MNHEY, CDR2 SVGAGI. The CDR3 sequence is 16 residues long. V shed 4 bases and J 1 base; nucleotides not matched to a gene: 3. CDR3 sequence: CASSWTGGESNQPQHF. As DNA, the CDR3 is TGTGCCAGCAGTTGGACAGGGGGCGAAAGCAATCAGCCCCAGCATTTT.

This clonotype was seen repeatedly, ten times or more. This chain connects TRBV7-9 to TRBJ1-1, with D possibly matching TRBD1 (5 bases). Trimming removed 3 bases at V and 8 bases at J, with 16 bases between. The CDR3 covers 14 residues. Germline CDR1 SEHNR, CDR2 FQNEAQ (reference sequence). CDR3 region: CASSLVRDDPEAFF. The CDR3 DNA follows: TGTGCCAGCAGCTTGGTCAGGGACGACCCCGAAGCTTTCTTT.

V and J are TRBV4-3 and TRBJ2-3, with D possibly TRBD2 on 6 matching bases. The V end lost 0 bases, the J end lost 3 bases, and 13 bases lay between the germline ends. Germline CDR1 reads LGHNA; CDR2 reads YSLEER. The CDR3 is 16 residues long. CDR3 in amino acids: CASSQELSGGTDTQYF. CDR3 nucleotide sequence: TGCGCCAGCAGCCAAGAACTGAGCGGAGGGACAGATACGCAGTATTTT.

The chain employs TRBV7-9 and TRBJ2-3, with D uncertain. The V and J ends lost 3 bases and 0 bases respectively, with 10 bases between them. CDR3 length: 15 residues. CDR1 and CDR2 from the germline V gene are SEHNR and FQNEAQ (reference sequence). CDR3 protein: CASSFLDGSTDTQYF. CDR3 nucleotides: TGTGCCAGCAGCTTCCTCGACGGCAGCACAGATACGCAGTATTTT.

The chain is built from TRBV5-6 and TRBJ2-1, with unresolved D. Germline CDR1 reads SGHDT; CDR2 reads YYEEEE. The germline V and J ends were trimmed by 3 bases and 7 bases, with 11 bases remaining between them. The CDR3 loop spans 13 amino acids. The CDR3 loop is CASSSLGVNEQFF. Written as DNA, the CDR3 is TGTGCCAGCAGCTCCCTTGGCGTAAATGAGCAGTTCTTC.

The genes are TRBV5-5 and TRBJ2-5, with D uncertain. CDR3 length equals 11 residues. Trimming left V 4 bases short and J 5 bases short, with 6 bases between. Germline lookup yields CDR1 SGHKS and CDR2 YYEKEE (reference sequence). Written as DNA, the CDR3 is TGTGCCAGCAGCCAAAGGGAGACCCAGTACTTC. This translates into CASSQRETQYF.

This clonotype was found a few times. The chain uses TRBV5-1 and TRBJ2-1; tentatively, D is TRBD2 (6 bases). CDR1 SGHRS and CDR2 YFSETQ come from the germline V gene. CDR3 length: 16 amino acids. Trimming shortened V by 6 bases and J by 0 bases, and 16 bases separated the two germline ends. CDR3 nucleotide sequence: TGCGCCAGCACTCATGCGCGACTAGTCTCCTACAATGAGCAGTTCTTC. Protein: CASTHARLVSYNEQFF.

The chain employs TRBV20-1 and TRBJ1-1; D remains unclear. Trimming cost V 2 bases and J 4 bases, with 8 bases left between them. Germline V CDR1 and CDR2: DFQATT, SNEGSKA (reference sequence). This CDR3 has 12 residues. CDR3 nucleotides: TGCAGTGCTAGACAGGCTGGCACTGAAGCTTTCTTT. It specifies CSARQAGTEAFF.

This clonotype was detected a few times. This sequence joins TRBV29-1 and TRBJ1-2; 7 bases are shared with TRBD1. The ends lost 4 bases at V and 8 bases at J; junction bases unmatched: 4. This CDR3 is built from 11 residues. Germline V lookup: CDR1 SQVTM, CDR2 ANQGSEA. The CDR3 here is CSVGETGGYTF. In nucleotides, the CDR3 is TGCAGCGTTGGGGAGACAGGGGGCTACACCTTC.

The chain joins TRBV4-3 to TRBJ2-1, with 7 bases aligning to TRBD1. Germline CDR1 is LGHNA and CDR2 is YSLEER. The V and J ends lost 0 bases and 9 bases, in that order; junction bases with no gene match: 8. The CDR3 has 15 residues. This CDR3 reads CASSQDRPGGSEQFF. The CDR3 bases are TGCGCCAGCAGCCAAGATCGTCCAGGGGGATCTGAGCAGTTCTTC.